What follows are 8 T cell receptor beta chains derived from one specimen sequenced in a study of T-cell memory formation after mild COVID-19. TCRdb passed the 5' RACE reads through MiXCR, listing each CDR3 protein once. The sample yields roughly 160,000 distinct CDR3 sequences, around 10% seen once. Sequencing used PBMCs or a T cell subset sorted from them (not recorded which). The source is a young man who had mild COVID-19 (a few samples of this study predate the infection). Cell type and time point are not known.

The V call is TRBV20-1, the J call TRBJ2-1; D remains ambiguous. Looked up from germline, CDR1 is DFQATT and CDR2 is SNEGSKA (reference sequence). V dropped 0 bases and J dropped 13 bases, with 13 bases sitting between them. CDR3 length equals 12 residues. As DNA, the CDR3 is TGCAGTGCTAGAGATTCGGCAGCGAAACAGTTCTTC. This encodes CSARDSAAKQFF.

This clonotype was seen many times. The chain links TRBV5-1 to TRBJ1-1; D might be TRBD1 (6 bases). This CDR3 region has 14 residues. V was cut by 6 bases and J by 2 bases, with 14 bases left in between. The germline V gene encodes CDR1 SGHRS and CDR2 YFSETQ. The DNA of the CDR3 is TGCGCCAGCACCCCCACGACAGGCAACACTGAAGCTTTCTTT. This gives the protein CASTPTTGNTEAFF.

This clonotype was recorded at least ten times. The J gene is TRBJ2-7, the V gene TRBV12-3 or TRBV12-4, with D perhaps matching TRBD1 or TRBD2 (5 bases each). The CDR3 runs 12 residues. The ends were cut back, 8 bases at V and 6 bases at J, with 14 bases in the middle. CDR3 residues: CASWLGVGEQYF. In DNA form, the CDR3 reads TGTGCCAGCTGGTTGGGGGTCGGCGAGCAGTACTTC.

This clonotype was counted a few times. The chain joins TRBV18 to TRBJ1-3, with TRBD1 as a possible D gene (6 bases). The V gene's germline CDR1 is KGHSH and CDR2 LQKENI. V was cut by 4 bases and J by 4 bases, with 20 bases left in between. The CDR3 is made up of 17 amino acids. The DNA for the CDR3 is TGTGCCAGCTCACGGCGGGACATGGTTTACTCCGGAAACACCATATATTTT. Protein product: CASSRRDMVYSGNTIYF.

The sample holds a few counts of this clonotype. The V call is TRBV12-3 or TRBV12-4, the J call TRBJ1-1; 8 nucleotides agree with TRBD1. The V gene end was trimmed by 8 bases and the J gene end by 4 bases; junction bases not matched to a gene: 6. CDR3 length: 13 residues. The CDR3 DNA is TGTGCCAGCTATAGACAGGGGCTCACTGAAGCTTTCTTT. Protein product: CASYRQGLTEAFF.

The rearrangement joins TRBV7-2 to TRBJ2-5; D possibly corresponds to TRBD1 (5 bases). Trimming stripped 5 bases from V and 8 bases from J, with 15 bases between. Germline CDR1 is SGHTA and CDR2 is FQGNSA. CDR3 length equals 13 residues. CDR3 protein: CASSVGRSGTQYF. DNA for the CDR3: TGTGCCAGCAGCGTGGGGCGGTCCGGAACCCAGTACTTC.

This clonotype occurred many times. The chain is built from TRBV15 and TRBJ1-6; D is undetermined. Germline CDR1 and CDR2: LNHNV and YYDKDF (reference sequence). V was clipped by 0 bases and J by 7 bases, with 1 base between them. The CDR3 runs to 12 residues. In DNA, the CDR3 is TGTGCCACCAGCAGAGAAAATTCACCCCTCCACTTT. Its translation: CATSRENSPLHF.

The table lists this clonotype with a few counts. The chain links TRBV5-1 to TRBJ1-1, with a weak D call TRBD1 (5 bases). Trimming cost V 4 bases and J 4 bases, with 17 bases left between them. Germline V gene lookup returns CDR1 SGHRS and CDR2 YFSETQ. This CDR3 contains 15 residues. The CDR3 coding sequence is TGCGCCAGCAGCGAGACGCCAGGGTTACGCACTGAAGCTTTCTTT. Its translation: CASSETPGLRTEAFF.